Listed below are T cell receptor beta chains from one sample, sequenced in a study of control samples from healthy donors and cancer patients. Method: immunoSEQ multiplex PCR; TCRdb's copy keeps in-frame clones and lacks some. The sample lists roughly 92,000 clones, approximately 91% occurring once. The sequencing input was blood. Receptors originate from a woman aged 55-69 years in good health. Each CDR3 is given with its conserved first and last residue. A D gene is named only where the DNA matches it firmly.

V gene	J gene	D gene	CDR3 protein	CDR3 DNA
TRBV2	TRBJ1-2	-	CASIPDGTPNYGYTF	TGTGCCAGCATCCCGGACGGAACCCCTAACTATGGCTACACCTTC
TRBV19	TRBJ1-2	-	CASSPAGLGGTYGYTF	TGTGCCAGTAGCCCGGCGGGGCTGGGGGGAACCTATGGCTACACCTTC
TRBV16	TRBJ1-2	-	CASSHLGVYGYTF	TGTGCCAGCAGCCATTTGGGAGTCTATGGCTACACCTTC
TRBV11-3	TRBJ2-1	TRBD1	CASSLSRIGSGQIYNEQFF	TGTGCCAGCAGCCTAAGTCGAATTGGCTCGGGACAGATTTACAATGAGCAGTTCTTC
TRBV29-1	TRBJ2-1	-	CSVEEGRAGTYNEQFF	TGCAGCGTTGAAGAGGGCAGGGCAGGTACCTACAATGAGCAGTTCTTC
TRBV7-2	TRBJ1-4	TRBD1	CASSLSQGATNEKLFF	TGTGCCAGCAGCCTATCACAGGGGGCAACTAATGAAAAACTGTTTTTT
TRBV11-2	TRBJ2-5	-	CASSSGPNGETQYF	TGTGCCAGCAGCTCCGGACCTAATGGGGAGACCCAGTACTTC
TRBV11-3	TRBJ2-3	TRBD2	CASRIGTSGGLSTDTQYF	TGTGCCAGCAGGATCGGGACTAGCGGGGGCCTCAGCACAGATACGCAGTATTTT
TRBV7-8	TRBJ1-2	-	CASSLGGGGIGYTF	TGTGCCAGCAGCTTAGGAGGCGGGGGAATTGGCTACACCTTC
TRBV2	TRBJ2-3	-	CASSDGGGTDTQYF	TGTGCCAGCAGTGACGGCGGGGGCACAGATACGCAGTATTTT
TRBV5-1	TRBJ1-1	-	CASSSGGAGNTEAFF	TGCGCCAGCAGCTCGGGAGGGGCGGGGAACACTGAAGCTTTCTTT
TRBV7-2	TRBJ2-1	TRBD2	CASSSSPWREGRWGEQFF	TGTGCCAGCAGCTCATCCCCCTGGCGGGAGGGCCGGTGGGGTGAGCAGTTCTTC
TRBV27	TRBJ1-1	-	CASSLGTNTEAFF	TGTGCCAGCAGTTTAGGAACGAACACTGAAGCTTTCTTT
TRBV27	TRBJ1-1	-	CASSLYAPPEAFF	TGTGCCAGCAGTTTATATGCCCCCCCAGAAGCTTTCTTT
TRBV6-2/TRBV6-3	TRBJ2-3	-	CASSSIQGDTQYF	TGTGCCAGCAGTTCGATCCAGGGAGATACGCAGTATTTT
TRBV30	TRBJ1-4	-	CAWSPLERVSEKLFF	TGTGCCTGGAGCCCCCTCGAGAGGGTTAGTGAAAAACTGTTTTTT
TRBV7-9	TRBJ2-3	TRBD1	CASSAPTGHGTDTQYF	TGTGCCAGCAGCGCTCCGACAGGGCATGGGACAGATACGCAGTATTTT
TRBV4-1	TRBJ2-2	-	CASSQEGAFRGGELFF	TGCGCCAGCAGCCAAGAAGGTGCATTTAGGGGCGGGGAGCTGTTTTTT
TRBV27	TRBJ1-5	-	CASSSYREGNQPQHF	TGTGCCAGCAGTTCCTACAGGGAGGGCAATCAGCCCCAGCATTTT
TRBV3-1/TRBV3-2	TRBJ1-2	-	CASSQETPSGGYTF	TGTGCCAGCAGCCAAGAAACCCCCTCAGGTGGCTACACCTTC
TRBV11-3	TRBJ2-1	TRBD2	CASSRLSAGGGPRKFF	TGTGCCAGCAGCCGCCTGTCGGCGGGGGGGGGTCCAAGGAAATTCTTC